Listed below are T cell receptor beta chains from one sample, sequenced in a study of OX40 agonist ivuxolimab in advanced cancers. Clones were read by immunoSEQ multiplex PCR, and TCRdb kept only the in-frame ones, dropping some. The sample comprises about 14,000 clones, roughly 87% of which are singletons, and about 39% rests with the top ten. The sample consisted of CD4+ or CD8+ T cells sorted from blood, taken in a trial of the OX40 agonist ivuxolimab. The receptor source for this set is an adult with an advanced solid tumor such as melanoma, head and neck, liver or kidney cancer. CDR3s include the opening cysteine and the closing phenylalanine or tryptophan. D genes are given only for firm matches. Clone size is shown for a subset of rows, as once, few, many or a class of expanded clone.

clone size	J gene	D gene	V gene	CDR3 DNA	CDR3 protein
NA	TRBJ2-7	TRBD1	TRBV5-1	TGCGCCAGCAGCTTGGCCGGGACAGACTACGAGCAGTACTTC	CASSLAGTDYEQYF
once	TRBJ1-2	NA	TRBV6-5	TGTGCCAGCAGTTACTATCCCAGGTATTATGGCTACACCTTC	CASSYYPRYYGYTF
NA	TRBJ2-5	TRBD2	TRBV7-8	TGTGCCAGCAGCGCCCGACTAGCGGGGGGGCTAGAAGAGACCCAGTACTTC	CASSARLAGGLEETQYF
NA	TRBJ2-1	TRBD2	TRBV27	TGTGCCAGCAGTTTGACTAGCGGGAGTAATGAGCAGTTCTTC	CASSLTSGSNEQFF
NA	TRBJ1-5	TRBD1	TRBV13	TGTGCCAGCAGCACAGGACAGGGGAATCAGCCCCAGCATTTT	CASSTGQGNQPQHF
once	TRBJ1-5	TRBD1	TRBV2	TGTGCCAGCAGGAGACAGGGATATCAGCCCCAGCATTTT	CASRRQGYQPQHF
NA	TRBJ2-1	NA	TRBV5-1	TGCGCCAGCAGCCCGGAGGGGGGCTCCTACAATGAGCAGTTCTTC	CASSPEGGSYNEQFF
NA	TRBJ2-2	TRBD1	TRBV2	TGTGCCAGCAGCTTCGGACAGGGGCCCACCGGGGAGCTGTTTTTT	CASSFGQGPTGELFF
NA	TRBJ2-3	NA	TRBV6-1	TGTGCCAGCAGTGAAGCGCTGGGAGATGTCTGGTGGGGCACAGATACGCAGTATTTT	CASSEALGDVWWGTDTQYF
NA	TRBJ1-3	TRBD1	TRBV2	TGTGCCAGCAGTGAGACAGGGTCTGGAAACACCATATATTTT	CASSETGSGNTIYF
NA	TRBJ2-5	NA	TRBV23-1	TGCGCCAGCAGTCGCCCGAGGGGCAAAGAGACCCAGTACTTC	CASSRPRGKETQYF
NA	TRBJ2-1	TRBD1	TRBV7-9	TGTGCCAGCAGCCCCCCGACAGGGACCTCCTACAATGAGCAGTTCTTC	CASSPPTGTSYNEQFF
NA	TRBJ1-4	NA	TRBV25-1	TGTGCCAACCCCTTGTCTAATGAAAAACTGTTTTTT	CANPLSNEKLFF